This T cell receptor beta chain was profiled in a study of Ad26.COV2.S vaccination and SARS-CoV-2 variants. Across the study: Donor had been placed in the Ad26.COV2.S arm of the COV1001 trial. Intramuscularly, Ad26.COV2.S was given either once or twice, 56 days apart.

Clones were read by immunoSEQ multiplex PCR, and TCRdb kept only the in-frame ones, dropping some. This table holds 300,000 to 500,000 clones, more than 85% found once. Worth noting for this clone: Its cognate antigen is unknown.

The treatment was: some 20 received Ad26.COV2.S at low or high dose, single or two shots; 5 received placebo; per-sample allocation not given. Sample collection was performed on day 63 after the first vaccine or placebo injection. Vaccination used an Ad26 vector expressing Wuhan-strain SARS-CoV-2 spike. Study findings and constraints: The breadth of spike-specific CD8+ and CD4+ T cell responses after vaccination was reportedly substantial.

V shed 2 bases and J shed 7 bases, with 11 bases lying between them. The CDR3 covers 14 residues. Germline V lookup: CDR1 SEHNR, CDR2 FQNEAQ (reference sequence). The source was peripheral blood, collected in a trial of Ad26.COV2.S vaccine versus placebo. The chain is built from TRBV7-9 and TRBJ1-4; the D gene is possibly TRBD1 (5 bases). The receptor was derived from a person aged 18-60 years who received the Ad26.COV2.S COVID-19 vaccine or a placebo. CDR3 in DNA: TGTGCCAGCAGCTTATGGGGCGAGGCTGAAAAACTGTTTTTT. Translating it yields CASSLWGEAEKLFF.